This TCR beta chain comes out of a study of regulatory and conventional T cells in RAG deficiency (dated by TCRdb to about 2017). Study-level background: The study used high-throughput TCR beta sequencing to compare repertoire diversity and composition of Treg, conventional CD4+ and CD8+ T cells between RAG-deficient patients and healthy controls.

The library came from the immunoSEQ multiplex PCR assay. Genomic DNA from the sorted T-cell subsets was used to amplify and sequence rearranged TCR beta chain products. Under the source paper's analysis protocol: Shannon entropy and Simpson indices were used to measure the diversity of productive TCR beta rearrangements in each repertoire. Clonal expansion was assessed by the summed frequency of the 100 most abundant productive TCR beta clonotypes among total reads. The TRB repertoires were scored with a self-reactivity index that is based on amino acid usage at CDR3beta positions 6 and 7. Two-way ANOVA was used for repertoire analyses, while Student t or Mann-Whitney tests were used for flow cytometric analyses. Here the immuneACCESS table is served through TCRdb, limited to in-frame sequences with V and J called. Missing clones are a known gap in these copies; in checked studies unresolved V genes cover under half, and the rest lacks a known reason. V and J calls and clone size are as listed in that table; D and trimming were resolved from the DNA. The sample data list around 29,000 clones, and around 96% of these were observed just once. About 0.4% of the sample is held by the ten biggest clonotypes.

In regard to this clone: What antigen it recognizes has not been identified. No base-level quality is on record; no much larger clone is a single base apart.

Before genomic DNA was extracted, conventional CD4+ T cells were isolated from blood as CD25-low CD127-high cells. For repertoire analyses, the comparison group consisted of roughly eight healthy control donors. Broad study findings and their caveats: Some T-cell subset analyses were not performed for some subjects. Shorter CDR3 lengths were found in all patient T-cell subsets, and >90% Treg-Tconv repertoire overlap at nucleotide and amino acid level was observed in Omenn syndrome patients. In Omenn syndrome and CID/AS patients compared with controls, around 100-fold fewer unique TCR beta sequences were detected from Treg cells, versus about 10-fold fewer for other subsets. Rather than being bona fide Treg cells, the sorted CD25-high CD127-low cells in Omenn syndrome patients may represent peripherally activated cells. Compared with control T-cell subpopulations, the RAG-deficient patients had markedly lower Shannon entropy and higher Simpson indices.

In the germline V gene (reference sequence), CDR1 corresponds to LNHDA and CDR2 to SQIVND. At the junction V is shortened by 3 bases and J by 3 bases; bases outside the gene matches: 10. From its cysteine to its phenylalanine, the CDR3 spans 19 amino acids. Left in the record is the CDR3 DNA by itself, 57 bases read in frame from the first base. These records were also assigned to another study, of regulatory T cells. Taken from the second paper: In the multiplex PCR, 52 forward TRBV primers and 13 reverse TRBJ primers were used, and assay-based and computational corrections were applied for amplification bias. Repertoires from patients had restricted unique TRB V-J pairs and skewed V and J gene usage, with the strongest effect in regulatory T cells. The study compared T-cell receptor beta repertoires of sorted regulatory, conventional CD4+ and CD8+ T cells between CD3G-deficient patients and healthy controls. Ficoll density separation was used to isolate peripheral blood mononuclear cells. Within the immunoSEQ assay, multiplex PCR amplified rearranged TRB loci from genomic DNA. Sequencing of the TRB amplicons was done on an Illumina HiSeq platform. Custom algorithms error-filtered the raw sequences and aligned them to reference gene sequences, after which the immunoSEQ online tools were used for analysis. Frequencies of productive and nonproductive TRB rearrangements were evaluated among both unique and total sequences. Prism software was used to run t tests, Mann-Whitney tests or two-way ANOVA for comparisons between groups.

The sequence was collected from a human donor in good health. The chain links TRBV19 with TRBJ2-1; the junction holds 14 bases that match TRBD2. The sample taken for sequencing was CD25- CD4+ T cells sorted from blood. This receptor carries the CDR3 CASSISGTSGSTLYNEQFF. The bases are TGTGCCAGTAGTATCTCCGGGACTAGCGGGAGCACCCTCTACAATGAGCAGTTCTTC.